The clone carrying this T cell receptor beta chain was counted only a few times. This sample includes further DNA sequences coding for the same CDR3. Clones were read by immunoSEQ multiplex PCR, and TCRdb kept only the in-frame ones, dropping some. This sample has approximately 180,000 clones, with over 80% found just once. This entry comes from a study of blood T cell repertoires in COVID-19. The J segment lost 1 base and the V segment lost 6 bases, leaving 5 bases of the junction unmatched. The CDR3 consists of 15 residues. Looked up from germline, CDR1 is KGHSH and CDR2 is LQKENI. The chain combines TRBV18 with TRBJ2-7; TRBD2 matches at 11 bases. The sample consisted of peripheral blood. The sequence derives from a woman aged 45 to 65 with acute or convalescent COVID-19. The CDR3 bases are TGTGCCAGCTCCCCGGGACTAGCGGAGTCCTACGAGCAGTACTTC. As protein: CASSPGLAESYEQYF.